This passage covers 6 T cell receptor beta chains from one sample sequenced in a study of blood T cell repertoires in COVID-19. Repertoires were generated with immunoSEQ multiplex PCR, while TCRdb's copy carries only in-frame clones and drops some. Of 200,000 to 300,000 clones listed, 80% to 90% are singletons. Source material: peripheral blood. The receptors derive from a man in his thirties or forties with active or convalescent COVID-19.

This clone was counted a single time. This chain joins TRBV2 and TRBJ2-1; TRBD1 matches 9 bases. This CDR3 region has 15 residues. Germline trimming cut 4 bases from V and 8 bases from J; bases unmatched to any gene: 9. In germline, CDR1 is SNHLY, CDR2 FYNNEI. The CDR3 coding sequence is TGTGCCAGCAGTGTCGAACAGGGGGCGAAGGATGAGCAGTTCTTC. Residues: CASSVEQGAKDEQFF. Filled out from reference TRBV2 and TRBJ2-1, the complete variable domain reads EPEVTQTPSHQVTQMGQEVILRCVPISNHLYFYWYRQILGQKVEFLVSFYNNEISEKSEIFDDQFSVERPDGSNFTLKIRSTKLEDSAMYFCASSVEQGAKDEQFFGPGTRLTVL.

The V call is TRBV5-4, the J call TRBJ2-7, with 10 bases that match TRBD1. V was clipped by 5 bases and J by 4 bases; unmatched bases: 6. Germline CDR1 reads SGHNT; CDR2 reads YYREEE (reference sequence). This CDR3 has 14 amino acids. DNA for the CDR3: TGTGCCAGCAGTTTCCCGGGACAGGGGTACGAGCAGTACTTC. Residues: CASSFPGQGYEQYF.

CDR3 bases: TGTGCCAGCAGCCGCAGCGAGGGTGCAGGAGCTTATACGCAGTATTTT. This gives the protein CASSRSEGAGAYTQYF. This chain connects TRBV11-2 to TRBJ2-3; maybe TRBD2 (5 bases). With 5 bases removed from V and 7 bases from J, the gap between germline ends came to 22 bases. The CDR3 loop spans 16 amino acids. CDR1 is SGHAT and CDR2 is FQNNGV in the germline V gene.

V usage is TRBV11-2 and J usage is TRBJ2-7, with a tentative D call TRBD2 (5 bases). The germline V gene encodes CDR1 SGHAT and CDR2 FQNNGV. Deletions cut 0 bases from V and 4 bases from J, with 10 bases between. The CDR3 length is 14 residues. CDR3: CASSLDSLAYEQYF. The CDR3 nucleotides read TGTGCCAGCAGCTTAGACAGTCTAGCATACGAGCAGTACTTC.

V gene TRBV7-2 combines with J gene TRBJ1-1; 9 bases map to TRBD1. There are 15 residues in the CDR3. With V trimmed by 5 bases and J by 1 base, 5 bases remained unmatched. CDR1 and CDR2 (germline): SGHTA, FQGNSA. In DNA, the CDR3 is TGTGCCAGCAGCCGTCGGACAGGGGCGAACACTGAAGCTTTCTTT. This translates into CASSRRTGANTEAFF.

The chain has TRBV6-6 and TRBJ2-4, with a possible D match to TRBD1 (6 bases). This CDR3 contains 15 residues. V dropped 4 bases and J dropped 0 bases, with 10 bases sitting between them. The germline gives CDR1 MNHNY, CDR2 SVGAGI (reference sequence). The CDR3 protein is CASSSGQLAKNIQYF. CDR3 in DNA: TGTGCCAGCAGTTCCGGACAGTTAGCCAAAAACATTCAGTACTTC.